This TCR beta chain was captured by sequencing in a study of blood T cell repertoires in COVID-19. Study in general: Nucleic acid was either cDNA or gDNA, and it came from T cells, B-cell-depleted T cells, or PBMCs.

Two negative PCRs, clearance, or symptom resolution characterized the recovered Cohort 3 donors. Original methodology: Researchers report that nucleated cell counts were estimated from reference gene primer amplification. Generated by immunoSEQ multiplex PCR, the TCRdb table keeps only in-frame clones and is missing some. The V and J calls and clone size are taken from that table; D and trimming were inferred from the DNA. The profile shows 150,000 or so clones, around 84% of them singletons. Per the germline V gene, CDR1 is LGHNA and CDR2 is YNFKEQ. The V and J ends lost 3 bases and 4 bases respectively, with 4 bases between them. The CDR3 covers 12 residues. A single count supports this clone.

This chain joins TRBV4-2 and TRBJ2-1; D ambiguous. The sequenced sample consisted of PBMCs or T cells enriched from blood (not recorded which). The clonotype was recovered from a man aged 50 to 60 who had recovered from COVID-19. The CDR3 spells CASSHPYNEQFF. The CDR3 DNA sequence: TGTGCCAGCAGCCACCCGTACAATGAGCAGTTCTTC.